The 8 T cell receptor beta chains given below trace back to one sample, sequenced in a study of cytotoxic CD8 clonotypes in ibrutinib-treated CLL. Generated by immunoSEQ multiplex PCR, the TCRdb table keeps only in-frame clones and is missing some. The table includes around 310,000 clones, roughly 79% detected once. The source was PBMCs, collected before ibrutinib treatment. The receptors stem from a human donor with chronic lymphocytic leukemia.

The V call is TRBV5-4, the J call TRBJ2-7, with 12 positions matching TRBD1. The CDR3 sequence is 15 residues long. Trimming cost V 0 bases and J 4 bases; bases outside gene matches: 2. Germline V gene lookup returns CDR1 SGHNT and CDR2 YYREEE (reference sequence). In nucleotides, the CDR3 is TGTGCCAGCAGCTTGGCGGGACAGGGGGCATACGAGCAGTACTTC. Amino acid sequence: CASSLAGQGAYEQYF.

This chain links TRBV9 with TRBJ2-7, with a possible D match to TRBD2 (6 bases). CDR1 and CDR2 from the germline V gene are SGDLS and YYNGEE. The ends were cut back, 3 bases at V and 9 bases at J, with 19 bases in the middle. The CDR3 spans 14 residues. In nucleotides, the CDR3 is TGTGCCAGCAGCGAGACCTCAGGGCCCGGGAGGCAGTACTTC. The encoded protein is CASSETSGPGRQYF.

The table lists this clone with a count of one. The V call is TRBV4-1, the J call TRBJ2-3, with D uncertain. This CDR3 has 14 amino acids. V lost 2 bases and J lost 4, with 10 bases in between. In germline, CDR1 is MGHRA, CDR2 YSYEKL. The CDR3 nucleotides read TGCGCCAGCAGCCAACTAAGTAGGTCAGATACGCAGTATTTT. Its protein is CASSQLSRSDTQYF.

J is TRBJ2-7 and V is TRBV7-9, with 7 bases fitting TRBD1. J was trimmed by 3 bases and V by 3 bases; bases with no gene match: 11. Germline assignment: CDR1 SEHNR and CDR2 FQNEAQ (reference sequence). This CDR3 region has 16 residues. CDR3 protein: CASSFAGTVRVYEQYF. In DNA form, the CDR3 reads TGTGCCAGCAGCTTCGCCGGGACAGTCAGAGTCTACGAGCAGTACTTC.

This clone was recorded once. The chain employs TRBV1 and TRBJ1-2. TRBV1 corresponds to a pseudogene. CDR3 length equals 15 residues. CDR3 coding DNA: TGCACCAGCAGCCATTACCCCCCCCCAACCTATGGCTACACCTTC. It yields the protein CTSSHYPPPTYGYTF.

The chain combines TRBV7-6 with TRBJ2-3, with a possible D match to TRBD1 (6 bases). V was shortened by 1 base and J by 0 bases, with 23 bases between the two germline ends. The germline V gene has CDR1 SGHVS and CDR2 FNYEAQ. The CDR3 runs to 20 residues. CDR3 loop: CASSLVPRAQGITSTDTQYF. CDR3 sequence (DNA): TGTGCCAGCAGCTTAGTCCCCCGGGCACAGGGAATTACTAGCACAGATACGCAGTATTTT.

The gene calls are TRBV7-9 and TRBJ1-5; D is unresolved. The ends were cut back, 1 base at V and 6 bases at J, with 4 bases in the middle. This CDR3 is 12 amino acids long. Looked up from germline, CDR1 is SEHNR and CDR2 is FQNEAQ (reference sequence). The CDR3 loop reads CASSLDGQPQHF. The CDR3 DNA is TGTGCCAGCAGCTTAGATGGTCAGCCCCAGCATTTT.

The chain is built from TRBV19 and TRBJ1-1; no clear D. V was trimmed by 3 bases and J by 5 bases, leaving 13 bases between them. Germline lookup yields CDR1 LNHDA and CDR2 SQIVND (reference sequence). CDR3 length: 14 amino acids. Written as DNA, the CDR3 is TGTGCCAGTAGTATTCGGGGTCTGGGGACTGAAGCTTTCTTT. Amino acids: CASSIRGLGTEAFF.